The T cell receptor beta chain under discussion was sequenced for a study of control samples from healthy donors and cancer patients. Only in-frame clones appear in the TCRdb table, and some are missing; sequencing was by immunoSEQ multiplex PCR. The sample lists roughly 150,000 clones; 90% to 95% were seen once. The ends lost 6 bases at V and 4 bases at J; junction bases unmatched: 10. The CDR3 spans 15 residues. The germline gives CDR1 ENHRY, CDR2 SYGVKD. V and J are TRBV10-3 and TRBJ2-5; 8 positions agree with TRBD2. This sequence was found in a man aged 18-30 years in good health. Sequencing was performed on blood. CDR3: CAISLSTGGGETQYF. In nucleotides, the CDR3 is TGTGCCATCAGCCTATCGACGGGAGGGGGAGAGACCCAGTACTTC.